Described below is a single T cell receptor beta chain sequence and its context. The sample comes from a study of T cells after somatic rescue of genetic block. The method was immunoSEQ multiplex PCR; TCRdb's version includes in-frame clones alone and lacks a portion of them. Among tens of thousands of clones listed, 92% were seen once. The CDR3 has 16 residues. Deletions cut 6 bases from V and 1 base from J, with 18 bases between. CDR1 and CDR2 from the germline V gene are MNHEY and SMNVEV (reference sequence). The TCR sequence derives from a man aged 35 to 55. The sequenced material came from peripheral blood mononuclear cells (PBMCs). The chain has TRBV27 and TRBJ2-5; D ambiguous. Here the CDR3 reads CASRPFLGIGQETQYF. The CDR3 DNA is TGTGCCAGCAGACCGTTCTTAGGGATTGGCCAAGAGACCCAGTACTTC.